Listed here is a single T cell receptor beta chain. Antigen: not known. Unique molecular identifiers were built into the TCRbeta library. In TCRdb, the PCR reads were re-called with MiXCR into one record per CDR3 protein. Among about 580,000 distinct CDR3 sequences, around 27% were seen once, and the ten largest hold less than 40%. Germline values: CDR1 DFQATT, CDR2 SNEGSKA (reference sequence). The CDR3 has 16 amino acids. The ends lost 5 bases at V and 1 base at J; junction bases unmatched: 12. The sample originates from a study of T-cell reconstitution after alpha-beta-depleted transplantation in children. Broader study findings: In some patients, recipient T cells and intrathymic progenitors surviving conditioning explained high day-60 diversity. By about two months after transplant, alpha-beta T cells reportedly arose from several hundred graft clones that had expanded. T-cell counts and diversity at one year following transplant were attributed mainly to newly produced T cells.

The clonotype originates from a boy in the first two years of life with Wiskott-Aldrich syndrome, due to receive a stem cell transplant. This chain connects TRBV20-1 to TRBJ2-3, with 7 bases that match TRBD2. Sample: PBMCs, taken before TCRalphabeta/CD19-depleted stem cell transplant. This CDR3 reads CSASQSTSLGTDTQYF. In DNA form, the CDR3 reads TGCAGTGCTTCACAATCGACTAGCTTGGGCACAGATACGCAGTATTTT.